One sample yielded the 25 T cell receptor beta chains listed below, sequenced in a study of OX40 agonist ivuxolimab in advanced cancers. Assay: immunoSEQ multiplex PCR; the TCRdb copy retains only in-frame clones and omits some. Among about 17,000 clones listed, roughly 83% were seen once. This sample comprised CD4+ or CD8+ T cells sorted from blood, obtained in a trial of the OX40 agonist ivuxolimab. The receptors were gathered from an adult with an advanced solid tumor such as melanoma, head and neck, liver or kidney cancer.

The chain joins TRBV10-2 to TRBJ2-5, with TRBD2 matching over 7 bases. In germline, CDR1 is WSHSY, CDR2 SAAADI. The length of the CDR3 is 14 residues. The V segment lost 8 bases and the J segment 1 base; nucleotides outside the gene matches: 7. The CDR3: CASWGSGIQETQYF. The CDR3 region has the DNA TGCGCCAGCTGGGGGAGCGGGATCCAAGAGACCCAGTACTTC.

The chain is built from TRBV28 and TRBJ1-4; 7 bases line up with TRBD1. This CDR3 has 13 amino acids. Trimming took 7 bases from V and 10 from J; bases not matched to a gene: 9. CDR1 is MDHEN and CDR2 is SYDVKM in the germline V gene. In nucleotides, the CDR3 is TGTGCCAGCAAAGGAGGGGGCAAGGGAAAACTGTTTTTT. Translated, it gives CASKGGGKGKLFF.

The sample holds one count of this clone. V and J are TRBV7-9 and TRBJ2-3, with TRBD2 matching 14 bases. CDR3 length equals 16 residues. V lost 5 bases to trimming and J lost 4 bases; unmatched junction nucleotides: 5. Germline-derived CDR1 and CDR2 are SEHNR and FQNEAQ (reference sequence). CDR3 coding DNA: TGTGCCAGCAGCGCCGGACTAGCGGGAGGACCAGATACGCAGTATTTT. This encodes CASSAGLAGGPDTQYF. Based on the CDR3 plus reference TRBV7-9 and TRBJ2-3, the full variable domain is DTGVSQNPRHKITKRGQNVTFRCDPISEHNRLYWYRQTLGQGPEFLTYFQNEAQLEKSRLLSDRFSAERPKGSFSTLEIQRTEQGDSAMYLCASSAGLAGGPDTQYFGPGTRLTVL.

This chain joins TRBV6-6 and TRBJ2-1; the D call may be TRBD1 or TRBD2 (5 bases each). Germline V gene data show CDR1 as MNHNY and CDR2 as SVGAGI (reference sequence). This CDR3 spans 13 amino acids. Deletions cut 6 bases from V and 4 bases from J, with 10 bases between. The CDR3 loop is CASRRDPYNEQFF. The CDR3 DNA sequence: TGTGCCAGCAGAAGGGACCCATACAATGAGCAGTTCTTC.

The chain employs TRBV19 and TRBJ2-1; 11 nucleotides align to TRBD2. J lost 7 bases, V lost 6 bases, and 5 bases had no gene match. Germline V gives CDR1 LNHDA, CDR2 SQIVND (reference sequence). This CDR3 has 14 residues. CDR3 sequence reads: CASRTSGSTNEQFF. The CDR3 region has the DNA TGTGCCAGTAGAACTAGCGGGAGTACTAATGAGCAGTTCTTC.

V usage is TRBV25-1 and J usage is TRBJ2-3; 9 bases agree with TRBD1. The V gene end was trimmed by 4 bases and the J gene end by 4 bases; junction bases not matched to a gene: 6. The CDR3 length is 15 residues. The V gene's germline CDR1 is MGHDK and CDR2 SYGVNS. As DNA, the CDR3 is TGTGCCAGCAGTGTCACGGGACAGGGCTCAGATACGCAGTATTTT. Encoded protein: CASSVTGQGSDTQYF.

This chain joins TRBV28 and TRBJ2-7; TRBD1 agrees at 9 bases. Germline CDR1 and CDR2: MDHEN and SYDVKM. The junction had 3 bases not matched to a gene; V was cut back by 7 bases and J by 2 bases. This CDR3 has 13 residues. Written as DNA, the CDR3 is TGTGCCAGCAATAACAGGGGGCCCTACGAGCAGTACTTC. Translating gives CASNNRGPYEQYF.

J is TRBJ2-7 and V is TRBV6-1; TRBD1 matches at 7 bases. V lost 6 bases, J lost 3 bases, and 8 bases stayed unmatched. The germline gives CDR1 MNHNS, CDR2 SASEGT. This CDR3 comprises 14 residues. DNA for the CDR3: TGTGCCAGCAGGAGGACAGGATCCCTCTACGAGCAGTACTTC. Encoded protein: CASRRTGSLYEQYF.

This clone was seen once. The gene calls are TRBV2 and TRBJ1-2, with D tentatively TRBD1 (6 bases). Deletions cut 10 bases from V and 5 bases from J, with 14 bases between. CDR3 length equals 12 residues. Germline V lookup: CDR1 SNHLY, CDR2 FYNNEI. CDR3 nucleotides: TGTGCCACGGAGTACAGGGAATATGGCTACACCTTC. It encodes CATEYREYGYTF.

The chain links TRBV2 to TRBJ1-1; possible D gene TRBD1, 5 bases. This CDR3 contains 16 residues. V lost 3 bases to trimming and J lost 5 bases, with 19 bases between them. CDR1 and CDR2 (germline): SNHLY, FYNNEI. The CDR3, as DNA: TGTGCCAGCAGTGAGGGGGGGGTGGAGACGCGAACTGAAGCTTTCTTT. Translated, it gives CASSEGGVETRTEAFF.

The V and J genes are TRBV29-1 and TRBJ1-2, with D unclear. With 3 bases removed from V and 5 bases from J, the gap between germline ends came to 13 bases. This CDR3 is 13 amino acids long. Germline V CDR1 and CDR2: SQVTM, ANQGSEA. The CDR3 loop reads CSVDARSFYGYTF. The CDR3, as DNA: TGCAGCGTTGACGCCAGATCGTTTTATGGCTACACCTTC. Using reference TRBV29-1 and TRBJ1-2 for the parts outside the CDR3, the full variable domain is SAVISQKPSRDICQRGTSLTIQCQVDSQVTMMFWYRQQPGQSLTLIATANQGSEATYESGFVIDKFPISRPNLTFSTLTVSNMSPEDSSIYLCSVDARSFYGYTFGSGTRLTVV.

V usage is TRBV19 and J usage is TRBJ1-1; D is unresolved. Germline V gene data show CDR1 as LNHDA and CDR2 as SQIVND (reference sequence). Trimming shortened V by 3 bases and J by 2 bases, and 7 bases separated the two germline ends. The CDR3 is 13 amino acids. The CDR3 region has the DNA TGTGCCAGTAGTATGTGGCCTAACACTGAAGCTTTCTTT. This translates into CASSMWPNTEAFF.

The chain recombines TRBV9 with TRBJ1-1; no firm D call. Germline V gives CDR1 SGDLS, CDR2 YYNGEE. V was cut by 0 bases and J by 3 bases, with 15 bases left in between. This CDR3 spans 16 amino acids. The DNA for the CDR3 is TGTGCCAGCAGCGTAGGGGATGGGGTGTTGGACACTGAAGCTTTCTTT. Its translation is CASSVGDGVLDTEAFF.

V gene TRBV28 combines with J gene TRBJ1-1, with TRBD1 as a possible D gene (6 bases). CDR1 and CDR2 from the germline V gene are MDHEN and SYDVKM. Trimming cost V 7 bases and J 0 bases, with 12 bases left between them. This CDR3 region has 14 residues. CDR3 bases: TGTGCCAGCATTCGGGGGCGCCTGAACACTGAAGCTTTCTTT. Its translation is CASIRGRLNTEAFF.

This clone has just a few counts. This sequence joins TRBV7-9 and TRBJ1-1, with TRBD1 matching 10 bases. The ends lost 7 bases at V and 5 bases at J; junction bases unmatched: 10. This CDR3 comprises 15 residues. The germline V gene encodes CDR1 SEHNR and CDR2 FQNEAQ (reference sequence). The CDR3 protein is CASNRQGAKGTEAFF. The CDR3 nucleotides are TGTGCCAGCAACAGACAGGGGGCCAAAGGAACTGAAGCTTTCTTT.

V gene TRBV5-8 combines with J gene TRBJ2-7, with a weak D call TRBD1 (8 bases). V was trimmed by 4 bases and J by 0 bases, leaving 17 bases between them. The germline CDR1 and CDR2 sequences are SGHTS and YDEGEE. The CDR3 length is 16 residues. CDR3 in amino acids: CASSGGDRFSSYEQYF. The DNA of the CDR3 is TGTGCCAGCAGCGGGGGGGACAGGTTCAGCTCCTACGAGCAGTACTTC. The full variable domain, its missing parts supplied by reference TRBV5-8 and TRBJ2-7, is EAGVTQSPTHLIKTRGQQATLRCSPISGHTSVYWYQQALGLGLQFLLWYDEGEERNRGNFPPRFSGRQFPNYSSELNVNALELEDSALYLCASSGGDRFSSYEQYFGPGTRLTVT.

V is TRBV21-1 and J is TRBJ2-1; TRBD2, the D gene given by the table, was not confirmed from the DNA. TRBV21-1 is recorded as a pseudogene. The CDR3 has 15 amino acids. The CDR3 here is CASSKAYAAYNEQFF. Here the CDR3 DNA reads TGTGCCAGCAGCAAAGCTTACGCGGCCTACAATGAGCAGTTCTTC.

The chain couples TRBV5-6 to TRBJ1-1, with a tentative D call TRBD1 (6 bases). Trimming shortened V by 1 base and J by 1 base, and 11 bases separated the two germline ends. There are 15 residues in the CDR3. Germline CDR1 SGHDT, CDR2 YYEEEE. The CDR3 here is CASSLNRATNTEAFF. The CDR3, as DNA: TGTGCCAGCAGCTTGAACAGGGCCACGAACACTGAAGCTTTCTTT.

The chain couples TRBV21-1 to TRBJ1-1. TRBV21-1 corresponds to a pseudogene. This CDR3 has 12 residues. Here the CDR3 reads CASSKGNTEAFF. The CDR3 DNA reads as TGTGCCAGCAGCAAAGGGAACACTGAAGCTTTCTTT.

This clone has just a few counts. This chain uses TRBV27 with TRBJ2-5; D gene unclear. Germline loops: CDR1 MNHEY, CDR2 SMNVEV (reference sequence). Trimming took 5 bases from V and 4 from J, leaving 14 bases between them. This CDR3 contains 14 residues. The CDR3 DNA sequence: TGTGCCAGCAGTCTGATCGTAGGAGCAGAGACCCAGTACTTC. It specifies CASSLIVGAETQYF.

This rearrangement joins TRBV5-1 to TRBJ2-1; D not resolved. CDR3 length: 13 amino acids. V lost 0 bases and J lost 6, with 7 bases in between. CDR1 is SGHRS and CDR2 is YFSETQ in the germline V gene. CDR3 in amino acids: CASSLVGFNEQFF. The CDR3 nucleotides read TGCGCCAGCAGCTTGGTAGGCTTCAATGAGCAGTTCTTC.

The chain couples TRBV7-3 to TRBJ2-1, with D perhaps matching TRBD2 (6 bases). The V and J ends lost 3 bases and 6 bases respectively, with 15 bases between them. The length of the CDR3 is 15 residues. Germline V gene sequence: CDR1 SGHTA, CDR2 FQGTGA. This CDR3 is CASSLEGWGGNEQFF. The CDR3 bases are TGTGCCAGCAGCTTGGAGGGCTGGGGCGGCAATGAGCAGTTCTTC.

The CDR3 sequence: CASSGHSYNEQFF. In nucleotides, the CDR3 is TGTGCCTCGTCGGGACACTCCTACAATGAGCAGTTCTTC. The chain couples TRBV25-1 to TRBJ2-1; a weak D match, TRBD1 (6 bases). Germline V CDR1 and CDR2: MGHDK, SYGVNS. V lost 11 bases to trimming and J lost 0 bases, with 11 bases between them. The CDR3 has 13 amino acids.

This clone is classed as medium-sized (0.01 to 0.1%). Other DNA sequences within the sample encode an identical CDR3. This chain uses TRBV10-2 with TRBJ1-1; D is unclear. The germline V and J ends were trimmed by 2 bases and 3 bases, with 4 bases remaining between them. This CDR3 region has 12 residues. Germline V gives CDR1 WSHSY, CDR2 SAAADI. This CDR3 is CASSEGYTEAFF. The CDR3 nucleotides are TGCGCCAGCAGTGAGGGTTACACTGAAGCTTTCTTT.

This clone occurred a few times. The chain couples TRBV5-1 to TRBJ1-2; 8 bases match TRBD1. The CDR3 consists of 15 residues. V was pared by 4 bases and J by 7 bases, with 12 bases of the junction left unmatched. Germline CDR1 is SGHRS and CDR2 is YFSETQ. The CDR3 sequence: CASSPGTGSAPGYTF. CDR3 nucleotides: TGCGCCAGCAGCCCGGGGACAGGATCGGCCCCTGGCTACACCTTC. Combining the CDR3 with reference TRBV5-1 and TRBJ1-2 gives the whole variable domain KAGVTQTPRYLIKTRGQQVTLSCSPISGHRSVSWYQQTPGQGLQFLFEYFSETQRNKGNFPGRFSGRQFSNSRSEMNVSTLELGDSALYLCASSPGTGSAPGYTFGSGTRLTVV.